This passage covers 11 T cell receptor beta chains from one sample sequenced in a study of cytomegalovirus exposure and HLA in healthy donors (dated by TCRdb to between 2016 and 2019). Library construction relied on the immunoSEQ multiplex PCR assay. For the multiplex PCR, a mixture combining 60 forward primers for TCR Vbeta segments and 13 reverse primers for TCR Jbeta segments was used. TCRdb took over this immuneACCESS table, retaining in-frame rearrangements with V and J assigned. Such tables are incomplete; in checked studies, under half of the missing clones stem from an unresolved V gene, and the remainder is unexplained. The sample profile shows roughly 100,000 clones; more than 65% of them were found once. The ten largest clonotypes hold 10% of the sample. Specimen: PBMCs. Receptor source: a woman aged 18 to 35 in good health and CMV-seropositive.

V is TRBV28 and J is TRBJ1-1; D gene unclear. CDR1 MDHEN and CDR2 SYDVKM come from the germline V gene. V was clipped by 6 bases and J by 1 base, with 12 bases between them. This CDR3 is 14 amino acids long. For the CDR3, the DNA is TGTGCCAGCAGCCCGGCCGGAGAGAACACTGAAGCTTTCTTT. This sequence encodes CASSPAGENTEAFF.

As for this clone: An end of the junction does not agree with germline; a read error may underlie this. Distinct nucleotide sequences in the sample also encode this CDR3. This chain joins TRBV19 and TRBJ1-5, with D possibly matching TRBD1 (6 bases). The CDR3 has 15 residues. The V gene's germline CDR1 is LNHDA and CDR2 SQIVND (reference sequence). In DNA, the CDR3 is TGTGCTAGTAGCCTCTCGGACAGCATGAATCAGCCCCAGCATTTT. As protein: CASSLSDSMNQPQHF.

This clone was recorded once. The chain is built from TRBV5-1 and TRBJ1-5; 7 nucleotides agree with TRBD1. The CDR3 contains 16 residues. V gave up 4 bases and J gave up 1 base; unmatched junction bases: 8. The germline V gene has CDR1 SGHRS and CDR2 YFSETQ. The CDR3 is CASSAQGVGSNQPQHF. In nucleotides, the CDR3 is TGCGCCAGCAGCGCTCAGGGGGTCGGGAGCAATCAGCCCCAGCATTTT.

This chain connects TRBV19 to TRBJ2-7; possibly TRBD1 for D (6 bases). Trimming left V 4 bases short and J 2 bases short, with 9 bases between. Germline V lookup: CDR1 LNHDA, CDR2 SQIVND (reference sequence). CDR3 length: 13 amino acids. CDR3 loop: CASSSRGAYEQYF. CDR3 coding DNA: TGTGCCAGTAGTAGCAGGGGCGCCTACGAGCAGTACTTC.

The chain employs TRBV7-6 and TRBJ2-7; 10 bases line up with TRBD1. Germline V CDR1 and CDR2: SGHVS, FNYEAQ. This CDR3 spans 16 amino acids. J was trimmed by 7 bases and V by 2 bases; bases with no gene match: 11. CDR3 sequence reads: CASSLRDRGRLGEQYF. The CDR3 region has the DNA TGTGCCAGCAGCTTACGAGACAGGGGGCGGTTGGGAGAGCAGTACTTC.

J is TRBJ2-3 and V is TRBV25-1, with a weak D call TRBD2 (7 bases). The germline V and J ends were trimmed by 7 bases and 5 bases, with 22 bases remaining between them. The CDR3 runs to 16 residues. Germline-derived CDR1 and CDR2 are MGHDK and SYGVNS. The CDR3 DNA follows: TGTGCCAGCATCGAGGATCCAGGGGAGGGCCGAGATACGCAGTATTTT. Translated: CASIEDPGEGRDTQYF.

V usage is TRBV10-1 and J usage is TRBJ2-5; 8 bases match TRBD1. Germline loops: CDR1 WNHNN, CDR2 SYGVQD (reference sequence). The CDR3 has 15 residues. V shed 2 bases and J 5 bases; nucleotides not matched to a gene: 7. The CDR3 nucleotides read TGCGCCAGCAGTGAGCAGGGGGCGCAGGGGGAGACCCAGTACTTC. This gives the protein CASSEQGAQGETQYF.

This clone showed up just a few times. The rearrangement uses TRBV2 and TRBJ1-5; 9 bases are a match to TRBD1. The germline gives CDR1 SNHLY, CDR2 FYNNEI. This CDR3 has 14 amino acids. The J segment lost 3 bases and the V segment lost 7 bases, leaving 4 bases of the junction unmatched. This CDR3 is CASMGTGINQPQHF. The CDR3 bases are TGTGCCAGCATGGGGACAGGGATCAATCAGCCCCAGCATTTT.

V is TRBV27 and J is TRBJ1-2, with D possibly TRBD1 on 6 matching bases. CDR1 is MNHEY and CDR2 is SMNVEV in the germline V gene (reference sequence). CDR3 length equals 14 residues. Trimming cost V 4 bases and J 8 bases, with 17 bases left between them. The CDR3 is CASSWSQGVRGYTF. DNA for the CDR3: TGTGCCAGCAGTTGGTCACAGGGAGTACGGGGCTACACCTTC.

This clone has just one count. The rearrangement joins TRBV25-1 to TRBJ2-7, with D maybe TRBD2 (6 bases). The CDR3 spans 17 residues. Trimming removed 0 bases from V and 5 bases from J, with 20 bases in between. Germline V CDR1 and CDR2: MGHDK, SYGVNS. CDR3 DNA: TGTGCCAGCAGTGAATATATGAATGCCAGGGAGGACGACGAGCAGTACTTC. This gives the protein CASSEYMNAREDDEQYF.

The gene calls are TRBV6-6 and TRBJ2-2, with 9 bases matching TRBD2. V lost 3 bases and J lost 1; bases outside the gene matches: 0. Germline values: CDR1 MNHNY, CDR2 SVGAGI (reference sequence). The CDR3 is made up of 15 amino acids. The DNA of the CDR3 is TGTGCCAGCAGTTATAGCGGGGGGAACACCGGGGAGCTGTTTTTT. Amino acid sequence: CASSYSGGNTGELFF.